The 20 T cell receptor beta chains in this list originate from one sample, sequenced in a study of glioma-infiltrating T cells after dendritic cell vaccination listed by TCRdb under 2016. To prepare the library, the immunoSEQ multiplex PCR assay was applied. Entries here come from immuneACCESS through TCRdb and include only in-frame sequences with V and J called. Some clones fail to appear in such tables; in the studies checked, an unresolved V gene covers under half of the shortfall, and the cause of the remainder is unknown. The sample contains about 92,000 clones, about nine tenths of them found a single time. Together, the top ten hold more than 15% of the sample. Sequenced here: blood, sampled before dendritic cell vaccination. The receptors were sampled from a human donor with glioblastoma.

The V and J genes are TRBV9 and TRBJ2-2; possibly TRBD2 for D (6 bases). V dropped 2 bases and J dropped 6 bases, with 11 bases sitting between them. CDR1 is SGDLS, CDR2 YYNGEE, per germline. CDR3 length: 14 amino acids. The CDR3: CASSVIGSAGELFF. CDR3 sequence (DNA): TGTGCCAGCAGCGTCATCGGGAGTGCCGGGGAGCTGTTTTTT.

For the CDR3, the DNA is TGTGCCAGCAGTCAAGACAGGGTATCTGAAGCTTTCTTT. It is translated as CASSQDRVSEAFF. The V call is TRBV27, the J call TRBJ1-1; TRBD1 aligns across 7 bases. CDR1 and CDR2 (germline): MNHEY, SMNVEV (reference sequence). This CDR3 region has 13 residues. J lost 6 bases, V lost 5 bases, and 6 bases had no gene match.

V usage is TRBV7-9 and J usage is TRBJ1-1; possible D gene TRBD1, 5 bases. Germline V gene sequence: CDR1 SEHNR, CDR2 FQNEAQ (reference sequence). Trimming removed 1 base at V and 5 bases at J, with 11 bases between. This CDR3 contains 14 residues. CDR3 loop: CASSLVLQGTEAFF. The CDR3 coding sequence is TGTGCCAGCAGCTTAGTTTTGCAGGGAACTGAAGCTTTCTTT.

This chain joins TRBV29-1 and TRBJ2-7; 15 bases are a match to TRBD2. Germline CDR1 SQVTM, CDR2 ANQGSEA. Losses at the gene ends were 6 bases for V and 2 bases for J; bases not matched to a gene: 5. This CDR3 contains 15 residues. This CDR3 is CSVGLAGGRTYEQYF. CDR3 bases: TGCAGCGTGGGACTAGCGGGAGGTCGGACCTACGAGCAGTACTTC.

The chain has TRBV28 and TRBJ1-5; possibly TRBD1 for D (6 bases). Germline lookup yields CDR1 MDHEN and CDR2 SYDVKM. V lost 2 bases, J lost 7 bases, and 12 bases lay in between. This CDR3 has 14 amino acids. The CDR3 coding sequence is TGTGCCAGCAGTTTACGAACAGGGTACCAGCCCCAGCATTTT. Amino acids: CASSLRTGYQPQHF.

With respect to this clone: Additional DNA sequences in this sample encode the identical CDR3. The chain's CDR3 is CASSLGSGYNEQFF. CDR3 nucleotides: TGCGCCAGCAGCTTGGGAAGCGGCTACAATGAGCAGTTCTTC. The gene calls are TRBV5-1 and TRBJ2-1, with a weak D call TRBD2 (5 bases). CDR1 and CDR2 (germline): SGHRS, YFSETQ. CDR3 length equals 14 residues. Trimming removed 0 bases at V and 3 bases at J, with 7 bases between.

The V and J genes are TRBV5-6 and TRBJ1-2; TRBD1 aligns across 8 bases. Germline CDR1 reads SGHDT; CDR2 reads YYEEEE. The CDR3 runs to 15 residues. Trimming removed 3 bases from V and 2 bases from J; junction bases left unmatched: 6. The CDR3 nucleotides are TGTGCCAGCAGCTCCGGGACAGGCGTCAACTATGGCTACACCTTC. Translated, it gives CASSSGTGVNYGYTF.

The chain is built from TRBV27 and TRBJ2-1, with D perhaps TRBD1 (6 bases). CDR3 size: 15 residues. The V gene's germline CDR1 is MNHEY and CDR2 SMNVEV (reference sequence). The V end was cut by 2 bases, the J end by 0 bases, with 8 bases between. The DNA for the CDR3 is TGTGCCAGCAGTTTAACAGGGAGCTCCTACAATGAGCAGTTCTTC. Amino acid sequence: CASSLTGSSYNEQFF.

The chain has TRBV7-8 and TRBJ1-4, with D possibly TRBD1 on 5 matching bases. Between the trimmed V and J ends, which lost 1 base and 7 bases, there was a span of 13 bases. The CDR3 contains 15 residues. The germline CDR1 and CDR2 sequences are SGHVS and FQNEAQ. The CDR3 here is CASSLGVGRGEKLFF. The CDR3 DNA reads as TGTGCCAGCAGCTTAGGCGTGGGGAGGGGTGAAAAACTGTTTTTT. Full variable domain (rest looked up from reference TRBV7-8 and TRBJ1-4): GAGVSQSPRYKVAKRGQDVALRCDPISGHVSLFWYQQALGQGPEFLTYFQNEAQLDKSGLPSDRFFAERPEGSVSTLKIQRTQQEDSAVYLCASSLGVGRGEKLFFGSGTQLSVL.

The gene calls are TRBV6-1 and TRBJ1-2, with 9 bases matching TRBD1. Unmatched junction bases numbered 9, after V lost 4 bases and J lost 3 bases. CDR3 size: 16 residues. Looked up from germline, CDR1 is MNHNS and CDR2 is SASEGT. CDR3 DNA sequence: TGTGCCAGCAGTGGTACAGGGGGCCTGGGGGACTATGGCTACACCTTC. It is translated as CASSGTGGLGDYGYTF.

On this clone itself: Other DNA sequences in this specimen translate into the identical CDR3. CDR3 nucleotide sequence: TGCAGCGTTGGACAGGGCACAGATACGCAGTATTTT. Translation gives CSVGQGTDTQYF. This chain connects TRBV29-1 to TRBJ2-3, with D perhaps TRBD1 (6 bases). In germline, CDR1 is SQVTM, CDR2 ANQGSEA. Between the trimmed V and J ends, which lost 4 bases and 1 base, there was a span of 6 bases. This CDR3 is 12 amino acids long.

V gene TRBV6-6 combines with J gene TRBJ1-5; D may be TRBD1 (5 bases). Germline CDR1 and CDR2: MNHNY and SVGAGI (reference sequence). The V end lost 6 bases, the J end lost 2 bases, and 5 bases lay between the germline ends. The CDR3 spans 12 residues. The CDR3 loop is CASRQGNQPQHF. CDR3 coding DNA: TGTGCCAGCAGACAGGGCAATCAGCCCCAGCATTTT.

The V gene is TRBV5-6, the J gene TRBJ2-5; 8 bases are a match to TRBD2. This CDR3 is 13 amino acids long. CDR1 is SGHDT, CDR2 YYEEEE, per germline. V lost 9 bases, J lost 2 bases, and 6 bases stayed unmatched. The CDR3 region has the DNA TGTGCCACCGGCCGGGGGGGGCAAGAGACCCAGTACTTC. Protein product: CATGRGGQETQYF.

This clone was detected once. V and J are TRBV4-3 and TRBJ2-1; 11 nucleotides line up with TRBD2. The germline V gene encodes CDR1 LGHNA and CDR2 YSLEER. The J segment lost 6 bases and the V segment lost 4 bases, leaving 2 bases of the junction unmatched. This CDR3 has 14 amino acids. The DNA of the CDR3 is TGCGCCAGCAGCCCGGGGACTAGCGGCAATGAGCAGTTCTTC. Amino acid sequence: CASSPGTSGNEQFF.

CDR3 DNA: TGTGCCATCAGTAGGGGAGGCGGCAATCAGCCCCAGCATTTT. As protein: CAISRGGGNQPQHF. The chain couples TRBV10-3 to TRBJ1-5; tentatively, D is TRBD1 (5 bases). The CDR3 spans 14 residues. With 5 bases removed from V and 2 bases from J, the gap between germline ends came to 10 bases. Germline CDR1 and CDR2: ENHRY and SYGVKD.

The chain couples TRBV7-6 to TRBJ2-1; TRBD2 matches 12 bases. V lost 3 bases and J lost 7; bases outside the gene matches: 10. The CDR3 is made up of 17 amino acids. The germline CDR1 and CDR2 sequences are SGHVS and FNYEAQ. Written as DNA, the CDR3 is TGTGCCAGCAGCTTTAGAGGGGGGCTAGCGGGAGGGAATGAGCAGTTCTTC. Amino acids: CASSFRGGLAGGNEQFF.

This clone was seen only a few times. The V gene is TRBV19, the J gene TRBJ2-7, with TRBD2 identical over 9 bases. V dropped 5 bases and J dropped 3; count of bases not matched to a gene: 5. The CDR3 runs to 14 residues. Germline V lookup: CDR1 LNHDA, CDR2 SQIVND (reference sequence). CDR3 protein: CASSVAGADYEQYF. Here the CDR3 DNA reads TGTGCCAGTAGTGTAGCGGGAGCGGACTACGAGCAGTACTTC.

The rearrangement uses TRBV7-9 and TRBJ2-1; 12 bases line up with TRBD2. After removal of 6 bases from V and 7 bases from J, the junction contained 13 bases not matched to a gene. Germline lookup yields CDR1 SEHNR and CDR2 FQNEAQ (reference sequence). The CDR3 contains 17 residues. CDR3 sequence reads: CASSSASGRALLNEQFF. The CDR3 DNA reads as TGTGCCAGCAGTTCCGCTAGCGGGAGGGCCCTGTTGAATGAGCAGTTCTTC. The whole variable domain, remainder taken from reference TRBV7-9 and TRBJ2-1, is DTGVSQNPRHKITKRGQNVTFRCDPISEHNRLYWYRQTLGQGPEFLTYFQNEAQLEKSRLLSDRFSAERPKGSFSTLEIQRTEQGDSAMYLCASSSASGRALLNEQFFGPGTRLTVL.

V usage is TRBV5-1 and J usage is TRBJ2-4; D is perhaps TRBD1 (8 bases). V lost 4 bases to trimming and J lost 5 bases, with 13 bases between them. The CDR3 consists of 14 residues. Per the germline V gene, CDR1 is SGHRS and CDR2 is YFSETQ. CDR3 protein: CASSRTGRENIQYF. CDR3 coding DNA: TGCGCCAGCAGCCGGACAGGGAGGGAAAACATTCAGTACTTC.

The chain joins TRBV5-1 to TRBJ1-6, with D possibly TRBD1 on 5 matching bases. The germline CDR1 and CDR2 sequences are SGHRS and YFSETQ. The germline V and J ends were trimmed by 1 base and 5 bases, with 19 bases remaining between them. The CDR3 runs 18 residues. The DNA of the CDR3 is TGCGCCAGCAGCTTGAGGACCCCCCCGACAGCCGATAATTCACCCCTCCACTTT. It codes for CASSLRTPPTADNSPLHF.